This T cell receptor beta chain was identified during a study of Graves' ophthalmopathy and Graves' hyperthyroidism. Many counts were recorded for this clonotype. The authors amplified TCR beta CDR3 regions from RNA transcripts. Following a first-round RT-PCR that used HTBI primers, a second-round multiplex PCR was carried out. MiXCR was run by TCRdb on the multiplex PCR reads, yielding one entry per CDR3 protein. The data hold hundreds of thousands of distinct CDR3 sequences, with roughly 40% observed a single time. The germline V gene has CDR1 SGHTA and CDR2 FQGNSA. The CDR3 loop spans 13 amino acids. V was pared by 6 bases and J by 8 bases, with 16 bases between.

This clonotype originated in an adult man with Graves' ophthalmopathy. The rearrangement joins TRBV7-2 to TRBJ1-2; D perhaps matches TRBD1 (5 bases). Input material: peripheral blood. This chain's CDR3 is CASSSRQGDGYTF. As DNA, the CDR3 is TGTGCCAGCAGTTCTCGGCAGGGTGACGGCTACACCTTC. The full variable domain, its missing parts supplied by reference TRBV7-2 and TRBJ1-2, is GAGVSQSPSNKVTEKGKDVELRCDPISGHTALYWYRQSLGQGLEFLIYFQGNSAPDKSGLPSDRFSAERTGGSVSTLTIQRTQQEDSAVYLCASSSRQGDGYTFGSGTRLTVV.